These 21 T cell receptor beta chains were all obtained from the same sample, sequenced in a study of low-dose radiotherapy and immunotherapy resistance in tumors. Time point of the sample: before trial treatment. Alpha- and beta-chain coverage of first-strand cDNA came from TRAV- and TRBV-specific primers. Amplification of TCRs used a constant-region primer and V-primer adapter for around 20 PCR cycles. Each CDR3 protein gets one entry after TCRdb re-called the reads with MiXCR. The data show tens of thousands of distinct CDR3 sequences, roughly a sixth seen once. The sequencing used PBMCs, collected before treatment. Source of these receptors: a male donor with prostate cancer.

In its sample, this clonotype was seen many times. The chain uses TRBV6-2 or TRBV6-3 and TRBJ2-3, with D unclear. There are 12 residues in the CDR3. V was pared by 6 bases and J by 4 bases, with 8 bases between. Germline CDR1 is MNHEY and CDR2 is SVGEGT. The CDR3 bases are TGTGCCAGCAGGGAATCGGCAGATACGCAGTATTTT. Translated: CASRESADTQYF.

This clonotype was seen ten or more times. J is TRBJ2-4 and V is TRBV18; maybe TRBD1 (5 bases). Trimming shortened V by 4 bases and J by 9 bases, and 13 bases separated the two germline ends. This CDR3 has 13 amino acids. Germline V lookup: CDR1 KGHSH, CDR2 LQKENI. The CDR3 coding sequence is TGTGCCAGCTCACTAGACAGTGCAGGCATTCAGTACTTC. Translated, it gives CASSLDSAGIQYF. The complete variable domain, with remaining parts taken from reference TRBV18 and TRBJ2-4, reads NAGVMQNPRHLVRRRGQEARLRCSPMKGHSHVYWYRQLPEEGLKFMVYLQKENIIDESGMPKERFSAEFPKEGPSILRIQQVVRGDSAAYFCASSLDSAGIQYFGAGTRLSVL.

The V call is TRBV5-1, the J call TRBJ2-7; D is possibly TRBD2 (6 bases). V gave up 5 bases and J gave up 5 bases, with 14 bases separating them. The CDR3 totals 13 residues. Germline V gives CDR1 SGHRS, CDR2 YFSETQ. The CDR3 region has the DNA TGCGCCAGCAGTCTTTTCGGGGGAGACGAGCAGTACTTC. The encoded protein is CASSLFGGDEQYF. The full variable domain, with the rest looked up from reference TRBV5-1 and TRBJ2-7, is KAGVTQTPRYLIKTRGQQVTLSCSPISGHRSVSWYQQTPGQGLQFLFEYFSETQRNKGNFPGRFSGRQFSNSRSEMNVSTLELGDSALYLCASSLFGGDEQYFGPGTRLTVT.

Many counts were recorded for this clonotype. The V call is TRBV6-1, the J call TRBJ2-5, with no clear D. The CDR3 runs 16 residues. V lost 5 bases to trimming and J lost 1 base, with 17 bases between them. Germline V gene sequence: CDR1 MNHNS, CDR2 SASEGT. The CDR3 protein is CASSYSASVGQETQYF. Written as DNA, the CDR3 is TGTGCCAGCAGTTACAGTGCAAGCGTGGGCCAAGAGACCCAGTACTTC.

This clonotype was counted many times. V is TRBV12-3 or TRBV12-4 and J is TRBJ2-3; no definite D call. Trimming removed 3 bases at V and 6 bases at J, with 13 bases between. The CDR3 loop spans 14 amino acids. CDR3 sequence reads: CASSFSWGRDTQYF. Here the CDR3 DNA reads TGTGCCAGCAGTTTCTCCTGGGGTCGGGATACGCAGTATTTT.

As to this clonotype: With a much larger clone just one base away, this may be a read error. CDR3 amino acids: CASREQGSYNEQFF. Here the CDR3 DNA reads TGTGCCAGCAGGGAGCAGGGCAGTTACAATGAGCAGTTCTTC. The chain is built from TRBV2 and TRBJ2-1, with TRBD1 as a possible D gene (5 bases). This CDR3 is built from 14 residues. The V end was cut by 6 bases, the J end by 4 bases, with 13 bases between. Germline CDR1 reads SNHLY; CDR2 reads FYNNEI.

In this sample, this clonotype turned up many times. This rearrangement joins TRBV7-2 to TRBJ2-7, with D perhaps TRBD1 (6 bases). This CDR3 comprises 17 residues. Germline V gene lookup returns CDR1 SGHTA and CDR2 FQGNSA. Trimming left V 0 bases short and J 0 bases short, with 15 bases between. CDR3 coding DNA: TGTGCCAGCAGCTTAGCAGGGGCCAGGGGCAACTCCTACGAGCAGTACTTC. Translated: CASSLAGARGNSYEQYF.

This clonotype was seen ten or more times. The chain is built from TRBV12-3 or TRBV12-4 and TRBJ2-7; a weak D match, TRBD1 (5 bases). With 3 bases removed from V and 9 bases from J, the gap between germline ends came to 15 bases. The length of the CDR3 is 13 residues. The CDR3 nucleotides read TGTGCCAGCAGTTTCAGGGCGGCCGCCGGGCAGTACTTC. Translation: CASSFRAAAGQYF.

Only one count was recorded for this clonotype. This may be a read error: a much more frequent sequence differs by one nucleotide. V is TRBV27 and J is TRBJ1-2; D possibly corresponds to TRBD1 (6 bases). The CDR3 has 14 amino acids. V lost 7 bases to trimming and J lost 4 bases, with 16 bases between them. Germline loops: CDR1 MNHEY, CDR2 SMNVEV (reference sequence). For the CDR3, the DNA is TGTGCCAGCACTTTCGTGGGGGCCCCCTATGGCTACACCTTC. Protein: CASTFVGAPYGYTF.

As regards this clonotype: Just one base apart from a much larger clone, this may be a read error. This chain links TRBV7-6 with TRBJ2-2; 7 bases agree with TRBD2. Germline V gene sequence: CDR1 SGHVS, CDR2 FNYEAQ. The CDR3 length is 13 residues. Losses at the gene ends were 5 bases for V and 4 bases for J; bases not matched to a gene: 1. Here the CDR3 DNA reads TGTGCCAGCAGCCCGGGAGGCACCGGGGAGCTGTTTTTT. Protein product: CASSPGGTGELFF. Supplemented by reference TRBV7-6 and TRBJ2-2, the full variable domain reads GAGVSQSPRYKVTKRGQDVALRCDPISGHVSLYWYRQALGQGPEFLTYFNYEAQQDKSGLPNDRFSAERPEGSISTLTIQRTEQRDSAMYRCASSPGGTGELFFGEGSRLTVL.

A note on this clonotype: This likely came from a read error, as a far larger clone is one base away. Written as DNA, the CDR3 is TGTGCCAGCAGTTTAACTCGCAATGAGCAGTACTTC. Amino acid sequence: CASSLTRNEQYF. The J gene is TRBJ2-7, the V gene TRBV12-3 or TRBV12-4; D gene ambiguous. The CDR3 has 12 amino acids. V was trimmed by 2 bases and J by 7 bases, leaving 9 bases between them.

This clonotype was picked up many times. The chain is built from TRBV7-2 and TRBJ2-5; 11 positions match TRBD2. The junction had 4 bases not matched to a gene; V was cut back by 0 bases and J by 4 bases. CDR1 is SGHTA and CDR2 is FQGNSA in the germline V gene. The CDR3 runs 16 residues. CDR3 region: CASSLAFSGGVETQYF. Here the CDR3 DNA reads TGTGCCAGCAGCTTAGCGTTTAGCGGGGGGGTAGAGACCCAGTACTTC.

This clonotype was seen many times. The genes are TRBV7-2 and TRBJ2-2, with 7 bases lining up with TRBD2. Germline V gives CDR1 SGHTA, CDR2 FQGNSA. V dropped 5 bases and J dropped 5; count of bases not matched to a gene: 5. CDR3 length: 14 residues. The CDR3 DNA reads as TGTGCCAGCAGCCTCCGGACTAGAACCGGGGAGCTGTTTTTT. Protein: CASSLRTRTGELFF. Full variable domain (missing parts from reference TRBV7-2 and TRBJ2-2): GAGVSQSPSNKVTEKGKDVELRCDPISGHTALYWYRQSLGQGLEFLIYFQGNSAPDKSGLPSDRFSAERTGGSVSTLTIQRTQQEDSAVYLCASSLRTRTGELFFGEGSRLTVL.

This clonotype was counted at least ten times. This chain uses TRBV2 with TRBJ2-7, with 8 bases lining up with TRBD2. CDR3 length equals 14 residues. The ends lost 6 bases at V and 4 bases at J; junction bases unmatched: 8. Germline V gene data show CDR1 as SNHLY and CDR2 as FYNNEI. This CDR3 is CASRDGRGRYEQYF. CDR3 DNA: TGTGCCAGCAGGGACGGGAGGGGGAGGTACGAGCAGTACTTC.

A few counts support this clonotype. The V gene is TRBV3-1, the J gene TRBJ2-1, with D unresolved. The germline V gene has CDR1 LGHDT and CDR2 YNNKEL (reference sequence). This CDR3 is 12 amino acids long. V was clipped by 6 bases and J by 10 bases, with 13 bases between them. CDR3 DNA sequence: TGTGCCAGCAGTTACGCCCCAAGAGAGCAGTTCTTC. Its translation: CASSYAPREQFF.

This clonotype was observed many times. The chain employs TRBV20-1 and TRBJ2-7; D tentatively reads TRBD1 or TRBD2 (6 bases each). The germline V gene encodes CDR1 DFQATT and CDR2 SNEGSKA (reference sequence). The V and J ends lost 5 bases and 0 bases respectively, with 17 bases between them. The CDR3 consists of 15 residues. The CDR3 DNA reads as TGCAGTGCTTACTACAGGAGGGGGGCCTCCTACGAGCAGTACTTC. Its translation: CSAYYRRGASYEQYF.

This clonotype was observed many times. The chain is built from TRBV19 and TRBJ2-1; the match to TRBD1 covers 9 bases. The CDR3 spans 13 residues. V was pared by 5 bases and J by 7 bases, with 3 bases of the junction left unmatched. Looked up from germline, CDR1 is LNHDA and CDR2 is SQIVND (reference sequence). The CDR3 nucleotides read TGTGCCAGTAGTGCTGGACAGGGGAATGAGCAGTTCTTC. Protein sequence: CASSAGQGNEQFF.

This clonotype has at least ten counts. This chain connects TRBV6-2 or TRBV6-3 to TRBJ2-1; D gene ambiguous. Trimming took 3 bases from V and 4 from J, leaving 7 bases between them. The CDR3 spans 13 residues. CDR1 MNHEY and CDR2 SVGEGT come from the germline V gene. CDR3 sequence: CASSYLVYNEQFF. The CDR3, as DNA: TGTGCCAGCAGTTATTTGGTTTACAATGAGCAGTTCTTC.

This clonotype was found many times. The gene calls are TRBV5-1 and TRBJ2-1; D could derive from TRBD1 or TRBD2 (5 bases each). Trimming stripped 5 bases from V and 3 bases from J, with 12 bases between. The CDR3 has 14 amino acids. Germline CDR1 and CDR2: SGHRS and YFSETQ. The CDR3 sequence is CASSWDPLYNEQFF. For the CDR3, the DNA is TGCGCCAGCAGTTGGGACCCACTCTACAATGAGCAGTTCTTC.

Ten or more counts support this clonotype. The rearrangement uses TRBV13 and TRBJ2-7; no clear D gene. There are 17 residues in the CDR3. Germline V gene data show CDR1 as PRHDT and CDR2 as FYEKMQ (reference sequence). Trimming took off 5 bases at V and 0 bases at J, with 20 bases between the two ends. The CDR3 protein is CASSVRGRASSSYEQYF. The CDR3 coding sequence is TGTGCCAGCAGCGTCCGTGGAAGGGCATCGAGCTCCTACGAGCAGTACTTC. Full variable domain (rest looked up from reference TRBV13 and TRBJ2-7): AAGVIQSPRHLIKEKRETATLKCYPIPRHDTVYWYQQGPGQDPQFLISFYEKMQSDKGSIPDRFSAQQFSDYHSELNMSSLELGDSALYFCASSVRGRASSSYEQYFGPGTRLTVT.

This clonotype was detected many times. V gene TRBV7-9 combines with J gene TRBJ2-7; TRBD1 aligns across 10 bases. The CDR3 loop spans 17 amino acids. Germline V gives CDR1 SEHNR, CDR2 FQNEAQ (reference sequence). V lost 5 bases to trimming and J lost 3 bases; unmatched junction nucleotides: 13. CDR3 sequence reads: CASSTRDRGSPDYEQYF. The CDR3, as DNA: TGTGCCAGCAGCACCCGGGACAGGGGTTCCCCGGACTACGAGCAGTACTTC.